The next 18 T cell receptor beta chains were all read from a single sample in a study of cytomegalovirus exposure and HLA in healthy donors (dated by TCRdb to between 2016 and 2019). Library method: the immunoSEQ multiplex PCR assay. A mixture of 60 forward primers for TCR Vbeta segments and 13 reverse primers for TCR Jbeta segments was used in the multiplex PCR. Here the immuneACCESS table is served through TCRdb, limited to in-frame sequences with V and J called. Missing clones are a known gap in these copies; in checked studies unresolved V genes cover under half, and the rest lacks a known reason. The sample yields some 190,000 clones; about nine tenths were counted once. About 1.1% of the sample goes to the ten largest clones. Sequenced material: PBMCs. Receptor source: a boy aged 2-15 years in good health and CMV-seronegative.

V usage is TRBV28 and J usage is TRBJ2-2; TRBD1 matches at 7 bases. Germline assignment: CDR1 MDHEN and CDR2 SYDVKM. The V gene end was trimmed by 4 bases and the J gene end by 5 bases; junction bases not matched to a gene: 13. This CDR3 is built from 17 residues. CDR3 residues: CASSSRTGGVGTGELFF. In DNA form, the CDR3 reads TGTGCCAGCAGTTCCCGGACAGGCGGAGTGGGGACCGGGGAGCTGTTTTTT.

This clone was observed once. This chain connects TRBV19 to TRBJ2-3; 7 bases fit TRBD2. With 8 bases clipped from V and 0 bases from J, the junction kept 11 bases outside the gene matches. The CDR3 has 16 residues. Germline V gives CDR1 LNHDA, CDR2 SQIVND (reference sequence). Written as DNA, the CDR3 is TGTGCCAGTTCCCCCGAGGGGAGGGCTAGCACAGATACGCAGTATTTT. It specifies CASSPEGRASTDTQYF.

This chain uses TRBV9 with TRBJ2-5; D possibly corresponds to TRBD2 (6 bases). The J call is in doubt because the DNA end fits TRBJ2-7 better. CDR3 length: 13 amino acids. CDR1 is SGDLS, CDR2 YYNGEE, per germline. This CDR3 is CASSRSRGSEQYF. The DNA of the CDR3 is TGTGCCAGCAGCCGCAGCCGGGGGAGCGAGCAGTACTTC.

The chain has TRBV5-1 and TRBJ2-7, with 8 bases lining up with TRBD1. Germline CDR1 SGHRS, CDR2 YFSETQ. The CDR3 spans 14 residues. Trimming took 2 bases from V and 6 from J; bases not matched to a gene: 7. CDR3 loop: CASSLTTGAPEQYF. In DNA, the CDR3 is TGCGCCAGCAGCTTAACGACAGGGGCGCCCGAGCAGTACTTC.

This clone was counted between two and nine times. This rearrangement joins TRBV25-1 to TRBJ1-1, with unresolved D. The V gene's germline CDR1 is MGHDK and CDR2 SYGVNS. V was trimmed by 0 bases and J by 1 base, leaving 3 bases between them. The CDR3 consists of 13 residues. CDR3 sequence reads: CASSEYRNTEAFF. The CDR3 coding sequence is TGTGCCAGCAGTGAATACAGGAACACTGAAGCTTTCTTT.

The chain is built from TRBV6-1 and TRBJ2-1, with a possible D match to TRBD2 (6 bases). Germline CDR1 reads MNHNS; CDR2 reads SASEGT. CDR3 length: 16 amino acids. The germline V and J ends were trimmed by 4 bases and 0 bases, with 13 bases remaining between them. The DNA of the CDR3 is TGTGCCAGCAGTGTTCAAAGCGGGCACTCCTACAATGAGCAGTTCTTC. Translating gives CASSVQSGHSYNEQFF.

The rearrangement uses TRBV25-1 and TRBJ1-1, with D hard to call. The V gene's germline CDR1 is MGHDK and CDR2 SYGVNS. V was pared by 1 base and J by 4 bases, with 22 bases between. This CDR3 is built from 18 residues. The CDR3 here is CASSELGSELGLFTEAFF. The CDR3 nucleotides read TGTGCCAGCAGTGAATTAGGGAGCGAGCTGGGGTTGTTCACTGAAGCTTTCTTT.

This rearrangement joins TRBV5-4 to TRBJ2-3; no clear D. Germline V CDR1 and CDR2: SGHNT, YYREEE (reference sequence). V shed 0 bases and J shed 4 bases, with 6 bases lying between them. The CDR3 contains 13 residues. DNA for the CDR3: TGTGCCAGCAGCTTGGCGGGTCCAGATACGCAGTATTTT. Its protein product is CASSLAGPDTQYF.

This clone occurred once. The chain employs TRBV7-9 and TRBJ2-1; TRBD2 matches 11 bases. The germline V gene encodes CDR1 SEHNR and CDR2 FQNEAQ (reference sequence). The CDR3 has 15 amino acids. V gave up 6 bases and J gave up 7 bases; unmatched junction bases: 8. CDR3 coding DNA: TGTGCCAGCAGGAACCCGGGACTAGCGGCGAATGAGCAGTTCTTC. This sequence encodes CASRNPGLAANEQFF.

V usage is TRBV5-1 and J usage is TRBJ2-7, with D perhaps TRBD1 (6 bases). Looked up from germline, CDR1 is SGHRS and CDR2 is YFSETQ. V lost 0 bases to trimming and J lost 3 bases, with 13 bases between them. The CDR3 is made up of 15 amino acids. The CDR3 protein is CASSLGQVVGYEQYF. The CDR3 DNA sequence: TGCGCCAGCAGCTTGGGACAGGTTGTTGGCTACGAGCAGTACTTC.

The gene calls are TRBV28 and TRBJ1-6, with 8 bases fitting TRBD1. V trimming: 5 bases; J trimming: 5 bases; junction bases outside the gene matches: 8. CDR3 length: 16 amino acids. CDR1 and CDR2 from the germline V gene are MDHEN and SYDVKM. The CDR3 reads CASSPRQGRNNSPLHF. CDR3 DNA: TGTGCCAGCAGTCCGCGACAGGGGCGAAATAATTCACCCCTCCACTTT.

The chain carries TRBV20-1 and TRBJ2-1; 7 positions agree with TRBD2. V shed 7 bases, J shed 7 bases, and the junction held 4 bases outside the gene matches. This CDR3 contains 11 residues. Germline CDR1 is DFQATT and CDR2 is SNEGSKA (reference sequence). CDR3 in DNA: TGCAGTGTGGGGACTAAAAATGAGCAGTTCTTC. This sequence encodes CSVGTKNEQFF.

The chain couples TRBV5-3 to TRBJ2-3, with 7 nucleotides matching TRBD1. TRBV5-3 is recorded as an ORF, its role being uncertain. CDR3 length: 14 amino acids. V was clipped by 2 bases and J by 5 bases; unmatched bases: 5. CDR3 DNA: TGTGCCAGAAGCTTTACAGGGGTTAGAGATACGCAGTATTTT. Translated: CARSFTGVRDTQYF.

This clone was observed a single time. V gene TRBV7-2 combines with J gene TRBJ2-7; D is uncertain. V was trimmed by 5 bases and J by 6 bases, leaving 17 bases between them. Germline values: CDR1 SGHTA, CDR2 FQGNSA. The CDR3 is 14 amino acids. The CDR3 spells CASSRNLGPFEQYF. The DNA for the CDR3 is TGTGCCAGCAGCCGAAACCTGGGCCCTTTCGAGCAGTACTTC. Full variable domain (remainder filled in from reference TRBV7-2 and TRBJ2-7): GAGVSQSPSNKVTEKGKDVELRCDPISGHTALYWYRQSLGQGLEFLIYFQGNSAPDKSGLPSDRFSAERTGGSVSTLTIQRTQQEDSAVYLCASSRNLGPFEQYFGPGTRLTVT.

The CDR3 nucleotides are TGTGCCAGCAGCGGTGGACAGGGGGCAGATACGCAGTATTTT. Translating it yields CASSGGQGADTQYF. The rearrangement uses TRBV7-3 and TRBJ2-3; 10 bases line up with TRBD1. V shed 5 bases and J 4 bases; nucleotides not matched to a gene: 3. The CDR3 sequence is 14 residues long. Germline V gene data show CDR1 as SGHTA and CDR2 as FQGTGA. Variable domain in full (rest from reference TRBV7-3 and TRBJ2-3): GAGVSQTPSNKVTEKGKYVELRCDPISGHTALYWYRQSLGQGPEFLIYFQGTGAADDSGLPNDRFFAVRPEGSVSTLKIQRTERGDSAVYLCASSGGQGADTQYFGPGTRLTVL.

The chain uses TRBV5-6 and TRBJ1-3; D not resolved. Between the trimmed V and J ends, which lost 5 bases and 6 bases, there was a span of 15 bases. CDR1 is SGHDT and CDR2 is YYEEEE in the germline V gene. The CDR3 has 14 residues. The CDR3 sequence: CASRAQRVENTIYF. CDR3 coding DNA: TGTGCCAGCAGGGCACAACGGGTTGAAAACACCATATATTTT.

This sequence joins TRBV4-1 and TRBJ2-7, with D possibly TRBD1 on 6 matching bases. Trimming removed 3 bases at V and 6 bases at J, with 15 bases between. The CDR3 sequence is 14 residues long. In germline, CDR1 is MGHRA, CDR2 YSYEKL. The CDR3 DNA follows: TGCGCCAGCAGCCACCCGGGACAAGGGCTCGAGCAGTACTTC. Encoded protein: CASSHPGQGLEQYF.

This chain connects TRBV11-2 to TRBJ2-1; 9 positions match TRBD2. The CDR3 has 15 amino acids. CDR1 and CDR2 (germline): SGHAT, FQNNGV. J gave up 7 bases and V 1 base, and 5 bases lay outside the gene matches. CDR3 coding DNA: TGTGCCAGCAGCTTAGGGTCGAGCGGGGGGAATGAGCAGTTCTTC. It specifies CASSLGSSGGNEQFF.